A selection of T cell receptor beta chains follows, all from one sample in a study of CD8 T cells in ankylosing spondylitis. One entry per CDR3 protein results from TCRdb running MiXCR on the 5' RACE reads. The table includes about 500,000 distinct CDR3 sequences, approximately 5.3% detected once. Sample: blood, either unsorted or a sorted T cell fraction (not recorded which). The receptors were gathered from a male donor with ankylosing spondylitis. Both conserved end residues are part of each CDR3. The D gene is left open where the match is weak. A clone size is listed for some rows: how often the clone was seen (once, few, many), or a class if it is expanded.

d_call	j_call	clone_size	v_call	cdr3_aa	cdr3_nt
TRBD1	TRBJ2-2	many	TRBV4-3	CASSQDTGVDTGELFF	TGCGCCAGCAGCCAAGATACAGGGGTGGACACCGGGGAGCTGTTTTTT
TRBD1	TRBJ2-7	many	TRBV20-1	CSARRTGTYEQYF	TGCAGTGCTAGGCGGACAGGAACCTACGAGCAGTACTTC
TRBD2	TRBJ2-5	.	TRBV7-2	CASSLAWGGQETQYF	TGTGCCAGCAGCTTAGCGTGGGGGGGCCAAGAGACCCAGTACTTC
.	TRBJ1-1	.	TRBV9	CASVAGNEAFF	TGTGCCAGCGTAGCAGGAAATGAAGCTTTCTTT
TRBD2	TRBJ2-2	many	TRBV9	CASSPRGSGTTGELFF	TGTGCCAGCAGCCCGCGGGGTAGCGGGACCACCGGGGAGCTGTTTTTT
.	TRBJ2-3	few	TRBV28	CASSTITDTQYF	TGTGCCAGCAGCACAATAACAGATACGCAGTATTTT
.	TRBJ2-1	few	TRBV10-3	CAISESKTRNEQFF	TGTGCCATCAGTGAGTCGAAGACTCGAAATGAGCAGTTCTTC
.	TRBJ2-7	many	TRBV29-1	CSVSGTNTGEQYF	TGCAGCGTTTCCGGGACAAATACAGGCGAGCAGTACTTC
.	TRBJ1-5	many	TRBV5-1	CASSLAVGEQPQHF	TGCGCCAGCAGCTTGGCTGTGGGGGAGCAGCCCCAGCATTTT
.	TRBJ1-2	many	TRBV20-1	CSARWETVGNYGYTF	TGCAGTGCTAGATGGGAAACAGTTGGTAACTATGGCTACACCTTC
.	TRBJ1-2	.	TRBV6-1	CASFYGAGYGYTF	TGTGCCAGCTTCTACGGGGCAGGCTATGGCTACACCTTC
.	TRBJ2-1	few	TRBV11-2	CASSLNSGAYNEQFF	TGTGCCAGCAGCTTAAATTCCGGGGCCTACAATGAGCAGTTCTTC
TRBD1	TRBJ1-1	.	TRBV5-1	CASSLLGQGGYMNTEAFF	TGCGCCAGCAGCTTATTGGGACAGGGGGGGTATATGAACACTGAAGCTTTCTTT
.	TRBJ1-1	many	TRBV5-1	CASSRGTPEAFF	TGCGCCAGCAGCCGGGGGACCCCTGAAGCTTTCTTT
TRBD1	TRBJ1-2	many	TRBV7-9	CASSPRTGSMGYTF	TGTGCCAGCAGCCCCCGGACAGGATCTATGGGCTACACCTTC
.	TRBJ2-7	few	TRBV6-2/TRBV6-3	CASTRGRYEQYF	TGTGCCAGCACCCGCGGGCGGTACGAGCAGTACTTC
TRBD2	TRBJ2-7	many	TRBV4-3	CASSQGLAGPSGEQYF	TGCGCCAGCAGCCAAGGACTAGCGGGACCATCCGGCGAGCAGTACTTC
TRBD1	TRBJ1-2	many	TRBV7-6	CASSPDRGGGYTF	TGTGCCAGCAGCCCGGACAGGGGGGGTGGCTACACCTTC
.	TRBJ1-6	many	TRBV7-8	CASSLATGVALHF	TGTGCCAGCAGCTTAGCGACCGGCGTCGCCCTCCACTTT
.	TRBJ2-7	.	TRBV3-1	CASSPTLTVAYEQYF	TGTGCCAGCAGCCCGACTTTAACTGTCGCCTACGAGCAGTACTTC
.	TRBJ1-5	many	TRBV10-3	CAISQGLNSNQPQHF	TGTGCCATCAGTCAGGGACTGAATAGCAATCAGCCCCAGCATTTT
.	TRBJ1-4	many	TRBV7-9	CASSLVGEKLFF	TGTGCCAGCAGCTTAGTAGGCGAAAAACTGTTTTTT
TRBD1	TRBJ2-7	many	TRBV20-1	CSATGTVTPYEQYF	TGCAGTGCTACGGGGACAGTGACTCCCTACGAGCAGTACTTC
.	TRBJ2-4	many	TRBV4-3	CASSQDRALGNIQYF	TGCGCCAGCAGCCAAGATAGGGCCTTGGGGAACATTCAGTACTTC
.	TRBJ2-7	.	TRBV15	CATNSTAGINYEQYF	TGTGCCACCAACAGTACCGCGGGGATCAACTACGAGCAGTACTTC
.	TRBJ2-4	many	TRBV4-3	CASSQGARAKNIQYF	TGCGCCAGCAGCCAAGGGGCGAGGGCCAAAAACATTCAGTACTTC
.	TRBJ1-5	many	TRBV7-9	CASSLSSQPQHF	TGTGCCAGCAGCTTAAGTAGTCAGCCCCAGCATTTT
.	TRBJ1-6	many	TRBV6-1	CASRGRAQTPLHF	TGTGCCAGTAGGGGACGGGCGCAAACACCCCTCCACTTT
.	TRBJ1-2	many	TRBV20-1	CSARAMDNLIYGYTF	TGCAGTGCTAGGGCGATGGACAACCTGATCTATGGCTACACCTTC
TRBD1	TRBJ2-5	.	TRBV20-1	CSVPGQFQETQYF	TGCAGTGTTCCGGGACAGTTCCAAGAGACCCAGTACTTC
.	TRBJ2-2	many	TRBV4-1	CASSQEGIGYPSDQTTGELFF	TGCGCCAGCAGCCAAGAGGGTATCGGGTATCCTAGCGACCAAACAACCGGGGAGCTGTTTTTT
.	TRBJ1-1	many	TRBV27	CASSLSRWNTEAFF	TGTGCCAGCAGTTTATCCCGGTGGAACACTGAAGCTTTCTTT
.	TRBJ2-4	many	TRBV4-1	CASSRPGLGSQLAKNIQYF	TGCGCCAGCAGCCGGCCCGGGTTGGGCAGTCAATTAGCCAAAAACATTCAGTACTTC
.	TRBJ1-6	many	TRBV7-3	CASSFGWVGSPLHF	TGTGCCAGCAGCTTTGGCTGGGTAGGATCACCCCTCCACTTT
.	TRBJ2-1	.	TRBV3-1	CASSHPPPHEQFF	TGTGCCAGCAGCCACCCCCCGCCCCATGAGCAGTTCTTC
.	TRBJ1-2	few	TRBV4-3	CASSWNELGRYGYTF	TGCGCCAGCAGCTGGAACGAGCTGGGACGCTATGGCTACACCTTC
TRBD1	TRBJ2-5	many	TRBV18	CASSPWTGKETQYF	TGTGCCAGCTCACCATGGACAGGGAAGGAGACCCAGTACTTC
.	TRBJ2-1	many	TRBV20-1	CSARDATGQGNEQFF	TGCAGTGCTAGAGATGCAACAGGGCAAGGGAATGAGCAGTTCTTC
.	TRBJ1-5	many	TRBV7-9	CASSSLDGARSNQPQHF	TGTGCCAGCAGCTCCCTGGACGGAGCGCGGAGCAATCAGCCCCAGCATTTT
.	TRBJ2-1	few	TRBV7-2	CASRNNEYTEQFF	TGTGCCAGCAGGAATAATGAGTATACTGAGCAGTTCTTC
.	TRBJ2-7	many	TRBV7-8	CASSLSPGSSYEQYF	TGTGCCAGCAGCTTATCACCTGGGAGCTCCTACGAGCAGTACTTC
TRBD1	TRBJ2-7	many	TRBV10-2	CATLSPWRQGMGEQYF	TGCGCCACCCTAAGCCCATGGCGACAGGGGATGGGGGAGCAGTACTTC
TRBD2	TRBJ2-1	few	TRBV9	CASSVGLAGYREQFF	TGTGCCAGCAGCGTAGGACTAGCGGGATACCGTGAGCAGTTCTTC
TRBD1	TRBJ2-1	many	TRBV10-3	CAISAIQGAQQFF	TGTGCCATCAGTGCCATTCAGGGGGCCCAGCAGTTCTTC
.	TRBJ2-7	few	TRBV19	CASRDRETYEQYF	TGTGCCAGTAGGGACCGGGAGACCTACGAGCAGTACTTC
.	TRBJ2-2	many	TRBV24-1	CATATGWQGNTGELFF	TGTGCCACCGCAACGGGGTGGCAGGGCAACACCGGGGAGCTGTTTTTT